This T cell receptor beta chain was found in a study of beta chain features in type 1 diabetes. CD45RO/CCR7/CD25/CD127/CD95/CD27 separated CD4+ naive, central memory, regulatory and stem cell-like memory cells by sorting. Since all of the isolated RNA was reverse transcribed, expressed TCRB transcripts were what got sequenced. Repertoires were generated with immunoSEQ multiplex PCR, while TCRdb's copy carries only in-frame clones and drops some. The profile shows 350,000 to 400,000 clones, roughly 13% of them singletons. Notes on the study in general: Patients with Type 1 diabetes showed moderately but significantly shorter TCRB CDR3s in all four CD4+ subsets. With patients and controls alike, PCR might favor shorter templates to an equal degree.

V lost 2 bases to trimming and J lost 8 bases, with 15 bases between them. Germline CDR1 reads MGHDK; CDR2 reads SYGVNS. This CDR3 spans 14 amino acids. This clone was recorded a few times. Its antigen is unknown. The sequencing sample was made of naive CD4+ T cells from blood. The receptor was derived from a woman aged 18 to 35 with type 1 diabetes. The chain couples TRBV25-1 to TRBJ1-2, with D perhaps TRBD1 (6 bases). This CDR3 is CASSEGGRRWGYTF. Here the CDR3 DNA reads TGTGCCAGCAGTGAAGGGGGCAGGCGGTGGGGCTACACCTTC.